This T cell receptor beta chain derives from a study of T cell changes during pregnancy in multiple sclerosis (dated by TCRdb to 2018 to 2020). In terms of the full investigation: The study looked at changes in the T cell repertoire across pregnancy in women with multiple sclerosis.

As for this clone: There is no known antigen for this receptor. Per-nucleotide qualities are absent, and no much larger clonotype sits a single base away.

The cysteine opens and the phenylalanine closes a CDR3 of 15 amino acids. Just the 45-base CDR3 DNA is kept, in frame starting at base 1. CDR1 and CDR2 were assigned from the germline V gene as SGHTA and FQGNSA. V is reduced by 0 bases and J by 1 base, leaving a spacing of 9 bases between them. Library preparation was by the immunoSEQ multiplex PCR assay. The table was pulled from immuneACCESS by TCRdb, which kept in-frame rearrangements only. Such tables lose some clones; where checked, under half of the loss comes from unresolved V genes, and the rest has no known cause. For this sample there are 20,000 to 25,000 clones; 91% appear just once. The ten largest clones take up 0.63% of the sample.

The chain was built from TRBV7-2 and TRBJ1-1; no D gene call is confident. Specimen: CD4+ T cells from peripheral blood mononuclear cells, collected after pregnancy. This sequence was found in a female donor in good health, enrolled as a control in a pregnancy study. The DNA sequence reads TGTGCCAGCAGCTTAGCATGGGCGGGGAACACTGAAGCTTTCTTT. Translated, it reads CASSLAWAGNTEAFF.